What follows are 2 T cell receptor beta chains derived from one specimen sequenced in a study of early T cells in non-severe SARS-CoV-2 infection (dated by TCRdb to 2020 to 2023). Receptor libraries were prepared by 5' RACE. Sequenced on a NextSeq 500. TCRdb trimmed public reads at Q25 via fastp, called clones via MiXCR and kept in-frame beta chains. Under each unique CDR3 protein, matching rows form one entry showing the most common genes and DNA. In this sample the table shows roughly 51,000 distinct CDR3 sequences, under 7.5% of which occur a single time. The biggest ten clones account for about 3% of the sample. This specimen was whole blood, taken at baseline. The source of these receptors is an adult who was a healthcare worker with PCR-confirmed SARS-CoV-2 infection or an uninfected control (not recorded which).

V usage is TRBV3-2 and J usage is TRBJ1-1; the table gives TRBD1 as D, unverified against the DNA. TRBV3-2 is a pseudogene. The CDR3 is made up of 17 amino acids. CDR3 sequence (DNA): TGTGCCAGCAGCCGACGACCTGTAAACAGGGGAGCCACTGAAGCTTTCTTT. This gives the protein CASSRRPVNRGATEAFF.

This clonotype was counted many times. The chain recombines TRBV12-3 or TRBV12-4 with TRBJ2-3; D uncertain. The CDR3 runs to 13 residues. Trimming removed 3 bases from V and 1 base from J, with 5 bases in between. The CDR3: CASSLAGTDTQYF. CDR3 bases: TGTGCCAGCAGTTTGGCCGGCACAGATACGCAGTATTTT.